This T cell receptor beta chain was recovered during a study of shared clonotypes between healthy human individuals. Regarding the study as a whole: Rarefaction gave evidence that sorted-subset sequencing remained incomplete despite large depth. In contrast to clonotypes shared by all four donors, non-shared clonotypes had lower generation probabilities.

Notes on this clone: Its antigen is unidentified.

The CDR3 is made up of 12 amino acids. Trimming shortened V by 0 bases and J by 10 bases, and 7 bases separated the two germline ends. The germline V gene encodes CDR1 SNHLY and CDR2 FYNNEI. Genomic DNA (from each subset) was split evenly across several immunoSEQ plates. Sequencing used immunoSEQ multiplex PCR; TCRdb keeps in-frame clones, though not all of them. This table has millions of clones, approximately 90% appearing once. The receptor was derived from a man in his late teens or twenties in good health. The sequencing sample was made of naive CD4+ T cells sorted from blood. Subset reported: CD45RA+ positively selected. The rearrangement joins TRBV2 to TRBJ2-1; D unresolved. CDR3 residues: CASSEASGEQFF. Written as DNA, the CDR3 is TGTGCCAGCAGTGAAGCTAGTGGGGAGCAGTTCTTC.